What follows are 8 T cell receptor beta chains derived from one specimen sequenced in a study of T-cell reconstitution after alpha-beta-depleted transplantation in children. Unique molecular identifiers featured in how the TCRbeta library was prepared. TCRdb fed the PCR reads into MiXCR, producing one record per CDR3 protein. The sample carries roughly 500,000 distinct CDR3 sequences, approximately 10% recorded once. The specimen comprised PBMCs, sampled before TCRalphabeta/CD19-depleted stem cell transplant. The receptor set was obtained from a child aged 2 to 10 with inherited bone marrow failure, due to receive a stem cell transplant.

This clonotype has a count of ten or more. The rearrangement links TRBV28 to TRBJ2-5; D uncertain. V lost 7 bases, J lost 1 base, and 13 bases lay in between. From germline, CDR1 is MDHEN and CDR2 SYDVKM. The length of the CDR3 is 14 residues. CDR3 sequence reads: CASTPWWAQETQYF. The CDR3 DNA is TGTGCCAGCACCCCCTGGTGGGCCCAAGAGACCCAGTACTTC.

This chain connects TRBV2 to TRBJ2-3, with TRBD2 matching 12 bases. Germline V CDR1 and CDR2: SNHLY, FYNNEI. With V trimmed by 9 bases and J by 2 bases, 3 bases remained unmatched. The CDR3 runs to 14 residues. This CDR3 reads CASPSGRVTDTQYF. The DNA of the CDR3 is TGTGCCAGTCCTAGCGGGAGGGTCACAGATACGCAGTATTTT.

This clonotype was seen many times. The chain has TRBV29-1 and TRBJ2-1, with a possible D match to TRBD2 (6 bases). There are 14 residues in the CDR3. Germline lookup yields CDR1 SQVTM and CDR2 ANQGSEA. V lost 7 bases, J lost 6 bases, and 19 bases lay in between. The CDR3, as DNA: TGCAGCGCTGCTAGCGAATCTATATTCAATGAGCAGTTCTTC. It specifies CSAASESIFNEQFF.

This clonotype was detected ten times or more. The chain uses TRBV28 and TRBJ2-3; the match to TRBD2 covers 9 bases. The CDR3 is 16 residues long. Germline CDR1 reads MDHEN; CDR2 reads SYDVKM. J was trimmed by 6 bases and V by 9 bases; bases with no gene match: 16. CDR3 in DNA: TGTGCCAGAGAAGAATCGGGGACTAGCTCTTCGGATACGCAGTATTTT. Residues: CAREESGTSSSDTQYF.

This clonotype was recorded at least ten times. V usage is TRBV28 and J usage is TRBJ1-5; possible D gene TRBD1, 6 bases. Deletions cut 0 bases from V and 7 bases from J, with 10 bases between. CDR3 length equals 14 residues. Per germline, CDR1 MDHEN and CDR2 SYDVKM. CDR3 DNA: TGTGCCAGCAGTTTATGGGTTGGGGGCCAGCCCCAGCATTTT. Translated: CASSLWVGGQPQHF.

In this sample, this clonotype turned up a few times. This chain connects TRBV20-1 to TRBJ2-2; D possibly matches TRBD1 or TRBD2 (5 bases each). Trimming took off 4 bases at V and 6 bases at J, with 15 bases between the two ends. Germline assignment: CDR1 DFQATT and CDR2 SNEGSKA (reference sequence). The CDR3 covers 14 residues. The CDR3 loop is CSANPGAGPGELFF. CDR3 DNA sequence: TGCAGTGCTAATCCTGGGGCGGGTCCCGGGGAGCTGTTTTTT.

The chain carries TRBV6-1 and TRBJ2-3; 8 bases are shared with TRBD2. The CDR3 contains 14 residues. CDR1 is MNHNS, CDR2 SASEGT, per germline. The J segment lost 4 bases and the V segment lost 7 bases, leaving 7 bases of the junction unmatched. The CDR3 protein is CASIPPGGSDTQYF. The CDR3 DNA reads as TGTGCCAGCATCCCCCCGGGAGGGTCAGATACGCAGTATTTT.

This clonotype was counted ten times or more. The chain uses TRBV30 and TRBJ2-7, with D hard to call. Germline V gene data show CDR1 as GTSNPN and CDR2 as SVGIG (reference sequence). V was trimmed by 5 bases and J by 3 bases, leaving 11 bases between them. This CDR3 is 12 amino acids long. CDR3 region: CAWGGSYYEQYF. The CDR3 DNA reads TGTGCCTGGGGCGGTTCTTACTACGAGCAGTACTTC.